Listed below are T cell receptor beta chains from one sample, sequenced in a study of OX40 agonist ivuxolimab in advanced cancers. The repertoire was sequenced with immunoSEQ multiplex PCR; TCRdb's copy has only in-frame clones and lacks some. The top ten hold 0.8% to 1% of the sample, which has 65,000 to 80,000 clones, around 83% seen once. The material was CD4+ or CD8+ T cells sorted from blood, obtained in a trial of the OX40 agonist ivuxolimab. These receptor sequences come from an adult with an advanced solid tumor such as melanoma, head and neck, liver or kidney cancer. CDR3s include the opening cysteine and the closing phenylalanine or tryptophan. The order of the fields is clone size, D gene, V gene, J gene, CDR3 length, CDR3 DNA, CDR3 protein. The D gene is left open where the match is weak. Only some rows state a clone size, as once, few, many or a class for expanded clones.

NA	NA	TRBV4-2	TRBJ2-5	17	TGTGCCAGCAGCCAAGGGGTATACGTTACGTACCAAGAGACCCAGTACTTC	CASSQGVYVTYQETQYF
NA	NA	TRBV4-3	TRBJ2-3	13	TGCGCCAGCAGCCCGCAGGGCACAGATACGCAGTATTTT	CASSPQGTDTQYF
NA	TRBD2	TRBV7-6	TRBJ2-1	17	TGTGCCAGCAGCTTAGTGCTAAAGACTAGCGGTATTAATGAGCAGTTCTTC	CASSLVLKTSGINEQFF
once	TRBD1	TRBV7-6	TRBJ1-1	18	TGTGCCAGCAGCTTAGCGCCGGGACAGGGAATCATGAACACTGAAGCTTTCTTT	CASSLAPGQGIMNTEAFF
NA	NA	TRBV19	TRBJ2-7	14	TGTGCCAGTAGTATTCCTGGGCGCGCCTACGAGCAGTACTTC	CASSIPGRAYEQYF
NA	NA	TRBV19	TRBJ1-1	15	TGTGCCACTACCGGTTGGCAGGGAGGAGGAACTGAAGCTTTCTTT	CATTGWQGGGTEAFF
NA	NA	TRBV5-5	TRBJ2-7	13	TGTGCCAGCCGAAAACAGGGCCCCTACGAGCAGTACTTC	CASRKQGPYEQYF
NA	TRBD1	TRBV19	TRBJ1-2	16	TGTGCCAGTAGTTCGTCCGGGACAGGGGGCTCCCCAGGCTACACCTTC	CASSSSGTGGSPGYTF
NA	NA	TRBV5-1	TRBJ2-7	14	TGCGCCAGCAGCTTTACTGGATCCTCCTACGAGCAGTACTTC	CASSFTGSSYEQYF
NA	NA	TRBV5-1	TRBJ1-2	14	TGCGCCAGCAGCTTGGACAGGGAGGGGTATGGCTACACCTTC	CASSLDREGYGYTF
NA	TRBD2	TRBV7-2	TRBJ2-7	15	TGTGCCAGCAGCCTAACTAGCGGGATAGCAGGGGAGCAGTACTTC	CASSLTSGIAGEQYF
NA	TRBD2	TRBV5-4	TRBJ2-7	16	TGTGCCAGCAGCTTGGGAGGGACTAGTTCGTCCTACGAGCAGTACTTC	CASSLGGTSSSYEQYF
NA	TRBD1	TRBV6-5	TRBJ2-7	15	TGTGCCAGCAGACGAGGACAGGGGACTACCTACGAGCAGTACTTC	CASRRGQGTTYEQYF
NA	TRBD2	TRBV7-9	TRBJ2-5	16	TGTGCCAGCAGCTTAGCGGGACTAGCGGGAGCCCAGACCCAGTACTTC	CASSLAGLAGAQTQYF
few	NA	TRBV29-1	TRBJ1-1	11	TGCAGCGTTGACGGTAGCACTGAAGCTTTCTTT	CSVDGSTEAFF
once	TRBD2	TRBV9	TRBJ2-1	15	TGTGCCAGCAGCAAATCACTAGCGGGGTACAATGAGCAGTTCTTC	CASSKSLAGYNEQFF
NA	NA	TRBV18	TRBJ1-5	13	TGTGCCAGCTCACCGGGGAGGGATCAGCCCCAGCATTTT	CASSPGRDQPQHF
NA	NA	TRBV7-2	TRBJ1-1	13	TGTGCCAGCAGACAAAATAGGGGGGCCGAAGCTTTCTTT	CASRQNRGAEAFF
NA	NA	TRBV2	TRBJ1-5	18	TGTGCCAGCAGTGAAGCTTTATTAACGGGAGAATGGGATCAGCCCCAGCATTTT	CASSEALLTGEWDQPQHF
once	TRBD2	TRBV10-3	TRBJ2-1	17	TGTGCCATCAGTGGTTCTTCCGCGACTAGCGCTTACAATGAGCAGTTCTTC	CAISGSSATSAYNEQFF
NA	NA	TRBV7-9	TRBJ2-1	15	TGTGCCAGCAGCCCACAGGGGGAGGGCCGCAATGAGCAGTTCTTC	CASSPQGEGRNEQFF
once	TRBD1	TRBV7-9	TRBJ1-4	15	TGTGCCAGCAGTCCCGGACAGGGAACTAATGAAAAACTGTTTTTT	CASSPGQGTNEKLFF
NA	TRBD2	TRBV6-1	TRBJ2-4	15	TGTGCCAGCAGTGGACTAGCGGGAGGCAAAAACATTCAGTACTTC	CASSGLAGGKNIQYF